This TCR beta chain derives from a study of T cell repertoires in cytomegalovirus infection. V was pared by 8 bases and J by 5 bases, with 11 bases of the junction left unmatched. This CDR3 contains 15 residues. Germline CDR1 and CDR2: MDHEN and SYDVKM. A remark on this clonotype: Its antigen is undetermined.

TCRdb reanalysed the reads using MiXCR and keeps one entry per CDR3 protein. The table has around 99,000 distinct CDR3 sequences, approximately 28% seen once. The sequencing here drew on CD8+ T cells from cultured PBMCs, taken from culture after CMV antigen stimulation. The origin of this receptor is a human donor in good health (CMV status not recorded). Some clones in this sample may be carry-over from other donors' samples. This chain uses TRBV28 with TRBJ2-5; 10 positions agree with TRBD1. Here the CDR3 reads CASRVGQGILETQYF. The CDR3, as DNA: TGTGCCAGCCGGGTGGGACAGGGGATTTTGGAGACCCAGTACTTC.